A selection of T cell receptor beta chains follows, all from one sample in a study of T cells in Graves' hyperthyroidism and ophthalmopathy. TCRdb re-analysed the multiplex PCR reads in MiXCR, keeping a single row per CDR3 protein. The sample contains fewer than 450,000 distinct CDR3 sequences, approximately 18% of which appear only once. The sequenced sample was blood. The source of these receptors is a woman aged 25 to 39 with Graves' hyperthyroidism that later progressed to Graves' ophthalmopathy. Both conserved end residues are part of each CDR3. A D gene is named only where the DNA matches it firmly. The listing skips clone size in some rows; elsewhere it reads once, few, many or a size class.

length,J,V,size,D,DNA,CDR3
12,TRBJ2-7,TRBV30,many,-,TGTGCCCTGGCTGGGGGCCCCTACGAGCAGTACTTC,CALAGGPYEQYF
14,TRBJ1-1,TRBV2,many,-,TGTGCCAGCAGTCTTGGACGGGGGAACACTGAAGCTTTCTTT,CASSLGRGNTEAFF
17,TRBJ1-5,TRBV5-1,many,-,TGCGCCAGCAGCTCGAAAACAGGCCTGGCTGGCAATCAGCCCCAGCATTTT,CASSSKTGLAGNQPQHF
13,TRBJ2-7,TRBV20-1,few,TRBD1,TGCAGTGCTAGAGCCGGACAGGCCTACGAGCAGTACTTC,CSARAGQAYEQYF
14,TRBJ2-7,TRBV10-2,-,-,TGCGCCAGCAGGGCACCTGGGAGCTCCTACGAGCAGTACTTC,CASRAPGSSYEQYF
17,TRBJ1-2,TRBV20-1,few,-,TGCAGTGCTAGAGATCCTCAGGGTCAAGCTATGAACTATGGCTACACCTTC,CSARDPQGQAMNYGYTF
13,TRBJ2-3,TRBV12-3/TRBV12-4,many,TRBD1,TGTGCCACGGGACAGGGGTTCGAATATACGCAGTATTTT,CATGQGFEYTQYF
16,TRBJ2-2,TRBV20-1,many,TRBD2,TGCAGTGCACCGACTAGCGGGGGGACGAACACCGGGGAGCTGTTTTTT,CSAPTSGGTNTGELFF
12,TRBJ1-5,TRBV7-8,many,-,TGTGCCAGCAGCTCCGGCCAGTTGCCCCAGCATTTT,CASSSGQLPQHF
12,TRBJ2-7,TRBV7-2,many,-,TGTGCCAGCAGCTTACGGGACTACGAGCAGTACTTC,CASSLRDYEQYF
15,TRBJ1-5,TRBV27,few,TRBD1,TGTGCCAGCGGCCTAACGACAGGGGAAGATCAGCCCCAGCATTTT,CASGLTTGEDQPQHF
18,TRBJ2-6,TRBV27,many,-,TGTGCCAGCAGTGGGGTCGGTTTGGGGTACTCTGGGGCCAACGTCCTGACTTTC,CASSGVGLGYSGANVLTF
19,TRBJ2-1,TRBV6-2/TRBV6-3,-,TRBD2,TGTGCCAGCAGTTACTCGACCCGGGAGGGAAAGAGCTCCTACAATGAGCAGTTCTTC,CASSYSTREGKSSYNEQFF
14,TRBJ1-1,TRBV2,many,-,TGTGCCAGCAGGGGGGACGGCATGAACACTGAAGCTTTCTTT,CASRGDGMNTEAFF
15,TRBJ1-4,TRBV18,few,-,TGTGCCAGCTCACCACAAATGTCCAGTGGGGAAAAACTGTTTTTT,CASSPQMSSGEKLFF
16,TRBJ1-5,TRBV19,many,TRBD1,TGTGCCAGTAGTACCTCCGGGACAGAATACAATCAGCCCCAGCATTTT,CASSTSGTEYNQPQHF